This T cell receptor (beta chain) was retrieved from a study of blood T cell repertoires in COVID-19. Study details: PBMCs, B-cell-depleted T cells, or T cells provided the cDNA or gDNA that made up the material.

This clone was detected only a few times. Measured with immunoSEQ multiplex PCR; TCRdb has only the in-frame clones, and not every one. The sample shows approximately 120,000 clones, roughly 82% of them seen only once. The specimen was peripheral blood. The receptor was derived from a woman of 80 years or more with active or convalescent COVID-19.

CDR3 loop: CASSTSGSGRRRETQYF. The CDR3 coding sequence is TGTGCCAGCAGCACTAGTGGTAGCGGGAGACGGAGGGAGACCCAGTACTTC. The chain is built from TRBV13 and TRBJ2-5, with 9 bases that match TRBD2. The trim removed 5 bases at V and 5 bases at J, leaving 15 bases unmatched. CDR1 is PRHDT, CDR2 FYEKMQ, per germline (reference sequence). The CDR3 has 17 amino acids.